Listed below are T cell receptor beta chains from one sample, sequenced in a study of spatial heterogeneity in lung cancer. TCRdb re-derived calls from the 5' RACE reads in MiXCR, one entry per CDR3 protein. The sample gives about 95,000 distinct CDR3 sequences, roughly 8.7% of which show up once; about 7% is in the top ten. The source was PBMCs, collected at surgery. These receptor sequences come from a male donor with early-stage non-small cell lung cancer. Both conserved end residues are part of each CDR3. Each record gives: V gene, D gene, CDR3 protein. A D gene is named only where the DNA matches it firmly.

TRBV5-1,TRBD1,CASSATGGNQPQHF
TRBV5-1,TRBD2,CASSISGTSSYEQYF
TRBV11-3,-,CASSLDPGELFF
TRBV5-1,-,CASSLGPLGGNTIYF
TRBV7-9,-,CASTPNEAMNTEAFF
TRBV6-5,TRBD2,CASRTSGGTYNEQFF
TRBV28,TRBD1,CASRRRGGQGTDTQYF
TRBV7-9,TRBD1,CASSLGTGETYEQYF
TRBV10-3,TRBD1,CAIRKDRVNTEAFF
TRBV6-5,TRBD1,CASKGGQGSTEAFF
TRBV5-1,TRBD1,CASKPGRGPETQYF
TRBV28,TRBD1,CASSLEAGGSQPQHF
TRBV19,-,CASGSWGNEQFF
TRBV10-1,-,CASSFRDF
TRBV7-3,TRBD2,CASRQVAGGNEQFF
TRBV6-6,-,CASSYGGAFNEQFF
TRBV29-1,TRBD1,CSVRDRENTEAFF
TRBV7-8,-,CASSPRTQNEEAFF
TRBV5-1,-,CASSQTMGEQFF
TRBV30,TRBD1,CAFDPGQDNTGELFF
TRBV9,-,CASSVGGDSYNEQFF
TRBV11-2,TRBD2,CASSLGAGAGYEQYF
TRBV18,-,CASSPPSADWVFF
TRBV24-1,TRBD1,CATGTGGVDTQYF